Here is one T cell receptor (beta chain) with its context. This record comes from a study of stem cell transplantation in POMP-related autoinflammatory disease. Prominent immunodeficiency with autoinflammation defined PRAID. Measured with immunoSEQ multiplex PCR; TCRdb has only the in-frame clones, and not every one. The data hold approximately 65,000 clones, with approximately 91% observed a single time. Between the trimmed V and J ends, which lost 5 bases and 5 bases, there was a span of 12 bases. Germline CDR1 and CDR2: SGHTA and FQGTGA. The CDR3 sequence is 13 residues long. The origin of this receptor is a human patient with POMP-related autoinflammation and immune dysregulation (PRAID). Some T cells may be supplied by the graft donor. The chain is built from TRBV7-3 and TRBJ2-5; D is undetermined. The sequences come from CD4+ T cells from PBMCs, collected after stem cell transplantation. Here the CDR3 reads CASSPTLGETQYF. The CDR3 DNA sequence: TGTGCCAGCAGCCCGACCCTGGGGGAGACCCAGTACTTC.